These 14 T cell receptor beta chains originate from one sample sequenced in a study of T-cell reconstitution after alpha-beta-depleted transplantation in children. Unique molecular identifiers were incorporated when the TCRbeta library was constructed. TCRdb fed the PCR reads into MiXCR, producing one record per CDR3 protein. The sample records approximately 290,000 distinct CDR3 sequences, about 9.9% being singletons. The sample here was peripheral blood, taken 180 days after TCRalphabeta/CD19-depleted stem cell transplant. These receptors originate from a male patient under 10 years old who had a stem cell transplant for chronic granulomatous disease, so the T cells may come from the graft donor.

This clonotype was found many times. The chain has TRBV12-3 or TRBV12-4 and TRBJ2-3; maybe TRBD2 (5 bases). The CDR3 runs to 16 residues. The ends were cut back, 0 bases at V and 3 bases at J, with 13 bases in the middle. The CDR3 region has the DNA TGTGCCAGCAGTTTAGCGGGTTCTAGCTATACAGATACGCAGTATTTT. Residues: CASSLAGSSYTDTQYF.

This clonotype was seen ten or more times. The chain is built from TRBV20-1 and TRBJ2-1; D remains ambiguous. With 5 bases removed from V and 0 bases from J, the gap between germline ends came to 23 bases. CDR3 size: 18 residues. Per the germline V gene, CDR1 is DFQATT and CDR2 is SNEGSKA (reference sequence). The CDR3: CSAGLVGSQASSYNEQFF. Written as DNA, the CDR3 is TGCAGTGCTGGGCTGGTGGGGTCGCAGGCCAGCTCCTACAATGAGCAGTTCTTC.

This clonotype was seen many times. V and J are TRBV6-6 and TRBJ1-2; D unresolved. Trimming shortened V by 7 bases and J by 11 bases, and 14 bases separated the two germline ends. The CDR3 runs to 11 residues. Germline V gene lookup returns CDR1 MNHNY and CDR2 SVGAGI (reference sequence). The CDR3 here is CASNTQQRYTF. Here the CDR3 DNA reads TGTGCCAGCAATACACAGCAAAGGTACACCTTC.

In this sample, this clonotype turned up many times. The chain employs TRBV28 and TRBJ2-5, with 12 bases lining up with TRBD1. The CDR3 contains 19 residues. Germline V gene data show CDR1 as MDHEN and CDR2 as SYDVKM. Trimming at V came to 2 bases and at J to 3 bases, leaving 13 bases not matched to a gene. The CDR3 here is CASSLRLTWDRGLKETQYF. For the CDR3, the DNA is TGTGCCAGCAGTTTAAGGCTTACCTGGGACAGGGGGCTTAAAGAGACCCAGTACTTC.

The table lists this clonotype with many counts. The chain joins TRBV15 to TRBJ2-3; D unresolved. Trimming stripped 0 bases from V and 5 bases from J, with 6 bases between. Germline V CDR1 and CDR2: LNHNV, YYDKDF (reference sequence). The CDR3 totals 13 residues. CDR3 sequence reads: CATSRDSRDTQYF. The CDR3, as DNA: TGTGCCACCAGCAGAGATTCCAGAGATACGCAGTATTTT.

This clonotype was seen many times. The chain uses TRBV28 and TRBJ2-7; no firm D call. The V end was cut by 2 bases, the J end by 2 bases, with 4 bases between. From germline, CDR1 is MDHEN and CDR2 SYDVKM. CDR3 length equals 12 residues. Written as DNA, the CDR3 is TGTGCCAGCAGTTTAGAACCCTACGAGCAGTACTTC. Protein sequence: CASSLEPYEQYF.

This clonotype has a count of ten or more. This sequence joins TRBV3-1 and TRBJ2-2; a weak D match, TRBD1 (6 bases). The CDR3 is 17 amino acids. Germline loops: CDR1 LGHDT, CDR2 YNNKEL (reference sequence). Trimming removed 3 bases from V and 1 base from J, with 15 bases in between. DNA for the CDR3: TGTGCCAGCAGCCACTGGCCCGGGACACAGAACACCGGGGAGCTGTTTTTT. This codes for CASSHWPGTQNTGELFF.

This clonotype has a count of ten or more. The rearrangement uses TRBV5-1 and TRBJ1-2; the D is unclear. This CDR3 is 13 amino acids long. V shed 0 bases and J shed 7 bases, with 10 bases lying between them. Germline V gives CDR1 SGHRS, CDR2 YFSETQ. CDR3 region: CASSLDLTAGYTF. The CDR3 bases are TGCGCCAGCAGCTTGGACCTTACAGCTGGCTACACCTTC.

At least ten counts were recorded for this clonotype. This chain uses TRBV7-8 with TRBJ2-7; no reliable D call. The V gene lost 1 base and the J gene lost 6 bases, with 10 bases spanning the gap. Looked up from germline, CDR1 is SGHVS and CDR2 is FQNEAQ. The CDR3 has 13 residues. The CDR3 spells CASSLVPGREQYF. The CDR3 nucleotides are TGTGCCAGCAGCTTAGTACCCGGGCGCGAGCAGTACTTC. Full variable domain (remainder filled in from reference TRBV7-8 and TRBJ2-7): GAGVSQSPRYKVAKRGQDVALRCDPISGHVSLFWYQQALGQGPEFLTYFQNEAQLDKSGLPSDRFFAERPEGSVSTLKIQRTQQEDSAVYLCASSLVPGREQYFGPGTRLTVT.

This clonotype was counted many times. The genes are TRBV20-1 and TRBJ2-4; tentatively, D is TRBD2 (5 bases). The germline V gene encodes CDR1 DFQATT and CDR2 SNEGSKA (reference sequence). V was pared by 4 bases and J by 0 bases, with 7 bases between. This CDR3 is 13 amino acids long. In nucleotides, the CDR3 is TGCAGTGCTACAGCGGTAGCCAAAAACATTCAGTACTTC. This encodes CSATAVAKNIQYF.

This chain links TRBV7-9 with TRBJ1-1; D is possibly TRBD1 (6 bases). There are 13 residues in the CDR3. Germline V gene lookup returns CDR1 SEHNR and CDR2 FQNEAQ (reference sequence). V was trimmed by 3 bases and J by 8 bases, leaving 13 bases between them. CDR3 sequence reads: CASSFTFGTEAFF. The CDR3 coding sequence is TGTGCCAGCAGCTTTACCTTCGGGACAGAAGCTTTCTTT.

This chain links TRBV15 with TRBJ2-7; TRBD1 matches 8 bases. The junction had 17 bases not matched to a gene; V was cut back by 0 bases and J by 4 bases. The germline V gene encodes CDR1 LNHNV and CDR2 YYDKDF (reference sequence). The CDR3 is 19 amino acids. The DNA of the CDR3 is TGTGCCACCAGCAGAGACACCGGACAGGGAGGATTGGTGAGATACGAGCAGTACTTC. Its translation is CATSRDTGQGGLVRYEQYF.

This clonotype has a count of ten or more. The gene calls are TRBV9 and TRBJ2-7; 9 nucleotides match TRBD1. Germline-derived CDR1 and CDR2 are SGDLS and YYNGEE. V was pared by 4 bases and J by 3 bases, with 5 bases of the junction left unmatched. CDR3 length: 14 amino acids. The CDR3 loop is CASSRDRAGYEQYF. CDR3 nucleotides: TGTGCCAGCAGCCGGGACAGGGCGGGCTACGAGCAGTACTTC.

This clonotype was seen many times. The gene calls are TRBV5-1 and TRBJ2-7; perhaps TRBD1 as D (6 bases). The CDR3 totals 14 residues. Germline V lookup: CDR1 SGHRS, CDR2 YFSETQ. V was trimmed by 4 bases and J by 5 bases, leaving 16 bases between them. CDR3 DNA: TGCGCCAGCAGCACGGGACATCTCTTGGACGAGCAGTACTTC. It specifies CASSTGHLLDEQYF.